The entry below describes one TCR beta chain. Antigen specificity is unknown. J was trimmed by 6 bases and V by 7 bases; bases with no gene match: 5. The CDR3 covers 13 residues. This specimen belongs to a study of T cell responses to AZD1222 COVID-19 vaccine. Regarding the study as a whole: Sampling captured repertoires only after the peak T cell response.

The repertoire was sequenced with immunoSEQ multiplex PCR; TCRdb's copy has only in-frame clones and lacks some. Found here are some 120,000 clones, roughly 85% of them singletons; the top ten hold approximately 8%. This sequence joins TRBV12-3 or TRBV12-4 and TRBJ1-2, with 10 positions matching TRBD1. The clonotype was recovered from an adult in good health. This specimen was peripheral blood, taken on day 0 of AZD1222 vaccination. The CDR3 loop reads CASTLGQGDGYTF. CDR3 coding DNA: TGTGCCAGCACCCTAGGACAGGGGGATGGCTACACCTTC.